The clone carrying this T cell receptor (beta chain) was detected ten times or more. The data were taken from a study of T cell repertoires in cytomegalovirus infection. Across the whole study: It was the public TCR beta signatures that indicated both CMV infection and matching HLA type.

From germline, CDR1 is SEHNR and CDR2 FQNEAQ (reference sequence). This CDR3 region has 14 residues. Trimming removed 5 bases from V and 7 bases from J, with 17 bases in between. TCRdb reanalysed the reads using MiXCR and keeps one entry per CDR3 protein. The sample consists of just under 550,000 distinct CDR3 sequences, roughly 29% of them appearing once. The receptor was derived from a human donor in good health (CMV status not recorded). Some clones in this sample may be carry-over from other donors' samples. The V call is TRBV7-9, the J call TRBJ1-2; D gene unclear. Sequencing was done on a sample of PBMCs. The CDR3 sequence: CASSPATIGPGYTF. CDR3 DNA sequence: TGTGCCAGCAGCCCCGCTACCATCGGCCCTGGCTACACCTTC.